This T cell receptor beta chain is drawn from a study of control samples from healthy donors and cancer patients. The ends lost 4 bases at V and 6 bases at J; junction bases unmatched: 8. Germline CDR1 reads MNHEY; CDR2 reads SVGEGT. The length of the CDR3 is 16 residues. TCRdb's table, derived via immunoSEQ multiplex PCR, lists solely in-frame clones and lacks some. This repertoire shows fewer than 200,000 clones, approximately 94% found once; its top ten account for more than 1.3%. The receptor comes from a man aged 30-40 years in good health. The source material was blood. This sequence joins TRBV6-2 or TRBV6-3 and TRBJ2-2; 10 bases map to TRBD1. The CDR3 sequence: CASSSGTGDGSGELFF. The CDR3 bases are TGTGCCAGCAGTTCGGGGACAGGGGATGGTTCCGGGGAGCTGTTTTTT.